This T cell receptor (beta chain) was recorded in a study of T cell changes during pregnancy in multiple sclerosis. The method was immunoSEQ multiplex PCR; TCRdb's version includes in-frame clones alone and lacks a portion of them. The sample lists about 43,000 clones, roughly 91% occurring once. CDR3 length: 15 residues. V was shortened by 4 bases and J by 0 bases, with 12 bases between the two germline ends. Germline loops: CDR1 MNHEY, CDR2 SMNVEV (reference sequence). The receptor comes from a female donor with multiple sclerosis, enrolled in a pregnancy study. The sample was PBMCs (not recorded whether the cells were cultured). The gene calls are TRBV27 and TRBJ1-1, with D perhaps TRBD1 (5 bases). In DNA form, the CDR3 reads TGTGCCAGCAGTTCTAGACAGATCATGAACACTGAAGCTTTCTTT. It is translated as CASSSRQIMNTEAFF.